One sample yielded the 15 T cell receptor beta chains listed below, sequenced in a study of blood T cell repertoires in COVID-19 (dated by TCRdb to 2020 to 2021). To prepare the library, the immunoSEQ multiplex PCR assay was applied. TCRdb holds this immuneACCESS table with in-frame rearrangements only. Some clones are missing; in checked studies, unresolved V genes explain under half, and the rest has no known cause. The sample profile shows about 150,000 clones; around 82% of them were found once. 13% to 15% of the sample is in the top ten clones. The sample was peripheral blood. These TCRs come from a human donor with acute or convalescent COVID-19. The donor label of this sample is uncertain.

This sequence joins TRBV6-2 or TRBV6-3 and TRBJ1-5; D gene unclear. Germline CDR1 reads MNHEY; CDR2 reads SVGEGT. Trimming left V 4 bases short and J 0 bases short, with 10 bases between. CDR3 length: 15 amino acids. CDR3 in amino acids: CASSSGRHSNQPQHF. CDR3 sequence (DNA): TGTGCCAGCAGTTCCGGCAGACATAGCAATCAGCCCCAGCATTTT.

The rearrangement links TRBV10-3 to TRBJ2-7; the match to TRBD1 covers 8 bases. Germline CDR1 ENHRY, CDR2 SYGVKD. The V gene end was trimmed by 5 bases and the J gene end by 3 bases; junction bases not matched to a gene: 6. This CDR3 contains 14 residues. The CDR3 DNA reads as TGTGCCATCAGTCCGGGGACAGGAGACTACGAGCAGTACTTC. Translated, it gives CAISPGTGDYEQYF.

The V gene is TRBV27, the J gene TRBJ2-7, with D unresolved. The germline V gene has CDR1 MNHEY and CDR2 SMNVEV (reference sequence). V lost 2 bases, J lost 1 base, and 12 bases lay in between. The CDR3 loop spans 15 amino acids. The DNA of the CDR3 is TGTGCCAGCAGTTTAAGCCGGGTTGGGTCCTACGAGCAGTACTTC. Residues: CASSLSRVGSYEQYF.

The V call is TRBV11-2, the J call TRBJ1-2; perhaps TRBD1 as D (6 bases). The germline V gene encodes CDR1 SGHAT and CDR2 FQNNGV. V lost 4 bases, J lost 6 bases, and 18 bases lay in between. The CDR3 is 15 residues long. The DNA of the CDR3 is TGTGCCAGCAGCTCCCGATCGAACAGGGACCATGGCTACACCTTC. This codes for CASSSRSNRDHGYTF.

The chain carries TRBV4-2 and TRBJ1-6; D may be TRBD1 (6 bases). V was cut by 1 base and J by 8 bases, with 15 bases left in between. CDR1 is LGHNA and CDR2 is YNFKEQ in the germline V gene. The CDR3 has 16 amino acids. CDR3 protein: CASSQAGTKGDSPLHF. The CDR3 DNA reads as TGTGCCAGCAGCCAAGCCGGGACAAAAGGAGATTCACCCCTCCACTTT.

The chain recombines TRBV6-1 with TRBJ1-6, with a weak D call TRBD1 (6 bases). This CDR3 region has 15 residues. From germline, CDR1 is MNHNS and CDR2 SASEGT. V was trimmed by 3 bases and J by 10 bases, leaving 16 bases between them. The CDR3 loop reads CASSEVGGLRSPLHF. As DNA, the CDR3 is TGTGCCAGCAGTGAGGTGGGGGGGCTCCGGTCACCCCTCCACTTT.

The rearrangement joins TRBV29-1 to TRBJ2-2; TRBD1 matches 9 bases. Germline V gives CDR1 SQVTM, CDR2 ANQGSEA. The CDR3 length is 13 residues. J gave up 5 bases and V 6 bases, and 4 bases lay outside the gene matches. CDR3 DNA sequence: TGCAGCGTGCCGGGACAGGGAACCGGGGAGCTGTTTTTT. Protein product: CSVPGQGTGELFF.

The rearrangement links TRBV11-2 to TRBJ2-3, with D maybe TRBD2 (6 bases). The V end was cut by 5 bases, the J end by 0 bases, with 12 bases between. This CDR3 has 15 residues. The germline CDR1 and CDR2 sequences are SGHAT and FQNNGV. CDR3 loop: CASSPQRVSTDTQYF. The CDR3 DNA reads TGTGCCAGCAGCCCTCAGCGGGTTAGCACAGATACGCAGTATTTT.

V gene TRBV4-1 combines with J gene TRBJ1-6; D call uncertain. The V and J ends lost 0 bases and 10 bases respectively, with 13 bases between them. The germline gives CDR1 MGHRA, CDR2 YSYEKL. The CDR3 is 15 residues long. CDR3 DNA sequence: TGCGCCAGCAGCCAAGAAAGAGGGTCCAGGTCACCCCTCCACTTT. Translating it yields CASSQERGSRSPLHF.

J is TRBJ1-3 and V is TRBV4-1, with a tentative D call TRBD1 (5 bases). Per germline, CDR1 MGHRA and CDR2 YSYEKL. The CDR3 consists of 16 residues. Trimming stripped 4 bases from V and 4 bases from J, with 17 bases between. The CDR3 DNA reads as TGCGCCAGCAGCCCAGACCCCCCCGGGGGGGGAAACACCATATATTTT. It codes for CASSPDPPGGGNTIYF.

The J gene is TRBJ1-3, the V gene TRBV12-5, with 7 nucleotides matching TRBD1. The CDR3 has 15 residues. Germline CDR1 reads LGHNT; CDR2 reads FRNRAP. V lost 5 bases and J lost 1; bases outside the gene matches: 5. As DNA, the CDR3 is TGTGCTAGTGGTGACAGGGAAGTTTCTGGAAACACCATATATTTT. Its protein is CASGDREVSGNTIYF.

The chain employs TRBV6-6 and TRBJ1-6; the match to TRBD1 covers 9 bases. The CDR3 length is 16 residues. The V gene end was trimmed by 8 bases and the J gene end by 10 bases; junction bases not matched to a gene: 15. Germline V gives CDR1 MNHNY, CDR2 SVGAGI (reference sequence). The CDR3 nucleotides read TGTGCCAGCTTTACAGGGGGCGGCGGAATAGGGTCACCCCTCCACTTT. As protein: CASFTGGGGIGSPLHF.

This rearrangement joins TRBV6-2 or TRBV6-3 to TRBJ1-1; perhaps TRBD1 as D (6 bases). The CDR3 sequence is 16 residues long. Trimming removed 2 bases at V and 6 bases at J, with 19 bases between. CDR1 and CDR2 from the germline V gene are MNHEY and SVGEGT. CDR3 region: CASSYPKGGRVAEAFF. CDR3 nucleotide sequence: TGTGCCAGCAGTTACCCCAAAGGGGGACGGGTCGCTGAAGCTTTCTTT.

The rearrangement joins TRBV7-2 to TRBJ2-7; the D gene is possibly TRBD1 (5 bases). Germline CDR1 SGHTA, CDR2 FQGNSA. Trimming left V 1 base short and J 3 bases short, with 16 bases between. The CDR3 spans 16 residues. CDR3 sequence reads: CASSLVDGRGSYEQYF. DNA of the CDR3: TGTGCCAGCAGCTTAGTAGACGGAAGGGGAAGCTACGAGCAGTACTTC.

The rearrangement uses TRBV19 and TRBJ1-5; D not resolved. Germline-derived CDR1 and CDR2 are LNHDA and SQIVND (reference sequence). Trimming cost V 3 bases and J 0 bases, with 9 bases left between them. The CDR3 has 15 residues. This CDR3 reads CASSMGPYSNQPQHF. CDR3 nucleotides: TGTGCCAGTAGTATGGGCCCCTATAGCAATCAGCCCCAGCATTTT.